The rows below give T cell receptor beta chains drawn from one sample of a study of cytomegalovirus exposure and HLA in healthy donors. The protocol was immunoSEQ multiplex PCR, while the TCRdb copy is restricted to in-frame clones and leaves out a portion. The data hold some 85,000 clones, with over 60% observed a single time. What was sequenced was PBMCs. The receptors stem from a man in his forties in good health and CMV-seronegative. The CDR3 runs from the conserved cysteine through the conserved F or W. A D gene is named only where the DNA matches it firmly. Clone size, where shown, is once, few, many, or a class for clones that have expanded.

j_gene,abundance,d_gene,v_gene,CDR3nt,CDR3aa
TRBJ2-1,NA,TRBD1,TRBV7-9,TGTGCCAGCAGCGACGACAGGGGGCATTCCTACAATGAGCAGTTCTTC,CASSDDRGHSYNEQFF
TRBJ2-2,NA,TRBD2,TRBV4-3,TGCGCCAGCAGCCAAGAGTTGCGGGGGGTTGGCACCGGGGAGCTGTTTTTT,CASSQELRGVGTGELFF
TRBJ2-7,few,TRBD1,TRBV9,TGTGCCAGCAGCGGGGGACAGGGACCCTACGAGCAGTACTTC,CASSGGQGPYEQYF
TRBJ2-1,NA,TRBD2,TRBV7-3,TGTGCCAGCAGCCCGGCGGGGGGCGGGGGGGCCTACAATGAGCAGTTCTTC,CASSPAGGGGAYNEQFF
TRBJ2-3,NA,TRBD2,TRBV10-1,TGCGCCAGCAGTGAGGGAGGACTAGCGGGAACAGATACGCAGTATTTT,CASSEGGLAGTDTQYF
TRBJ1-5,NA,TRBD1,TRBV7-2,TGTGCCAGCAGCTCAAAGGCGGGACAGGGGTTATATCAGCCCCAGCATTTT,CASSSKAGQGLYQPQHF
TRBJ2-1,NA,NA,TRBV19,TGTGCCAGTGCAGGGGAGACCTACAATGAGCAGTTCTTC,CASAGETYNEQFF
TRBJ2-7,NA,TRBD1,TRBV6-5,TGTGCCAGCAGTCCACGACAGGGTTCCTACGAGCAGTACTTC,CASSPRQGSYEQYF
TRBJ1-2,NA,TRBD1,TRBV5-6,TGTGCCAGCAGGGGAAGCAAGGGGGCAGGCGGCTACACCTTC,CASRGSKGAGGYTF
TRBJ2-5,NA,TRBD2,TRBV7-3,TGTGCCAGCAGCTTAAGTCGGGCGGGGGGGGGAGAGACCCAGTACTTC,CASSLSRAGGGETQYF
TRBJ2-7,few,NA,TRBV4-3,TGCGCCAGCAGCCATAAAGGGGGCGAGCAGTACTTC,CASSHKGGEQYF
TRBJ2-7,NA,NA,TRBV7-6,TGTGCCAGCAGCATTGACAAGCCCTACGAGCAGTACTTC,CASSIDKPYEQYF
TRBJ1-5,NA,TRBD1,TRBV6-1,TGTGCCAGCAGTGCAGACACAGGGGCGATCAATCAGCCCCAGCATTTT,CASSADTGAINQPQHF
TRBJ2-3,once,TRBD2,TRBV28,TGTGCCAGCACCATTAGCGGGGAGATCAGGGATACGCAGTATTTT,CASTISGEIRDTQYF
TRBJ2-5,NA,NA,TRBV14,TGTGCCAGCAGCCAAGAATCAGGGGATACACAAGAGACCCAGTACTTC,CASSQESGDTQETQYF
TRBJ1-2,NA,NA,TRBV9,TGTGCCAGCAGCGTAGAGGCAGGGGCGGGCTATGGCTACACCTTC,CASSVEAGAGYGYTF
TRBJ1-1,NA,NA,TRBV7-7,TGTGCCAGCAGCAGAGAACGGGGTACTGAAGCTTTCTTT,CASSRERGTEAFF
TRBJ2-3,NA,TRBD1,TRBV6-1,TGTGCCAGCAGTGATTGGACAGGGGAGACAGATACGCAGTATTTT,CASSDWTGETDTQYF
TRBJ1-1,few,NA,TRBV15,TGTGCCACCATGGGGGGACCAAGTCAAGCTTTCTTT,CATMGGPSQAFF
TRBJ1-2,NA,TRBD1,TRBV6-6,TGTGCCAGCAGTTACGGGACAGGGGATAACTATGGCTACACCTTC,CASSYGTGDNYGYTF
TRBJ2-2,NA,NA,TRBV7-6,TGTGCCAGCAGCCTTCGGGACATCCTCAACACCGGGGAGCTGTTTTTT,CASSLRDILNTGELFF
TRBJ1-2,once,TRBD1,TRBV28,TGTGCCAGCAGTGAGACAGGGGATAACTATGGCTACACCTTC,CASSETGDNYGYTF
TRBJ2-7,NA,TRBD1,TRBV28,TGTGCCAGCAGAGACGACAGGGGGTACGAGCAGTACTTC,CASRDDRGYEQYF
TRBJ1-1,few,TRBD1,TRBV5-1,TGCGCCAGCAGCTGGGACAGGGAAGCTTTCTTT,CASSWDREAFF
TRBJ2-3,NA,TRBD2,TRBV30,TGTGCCTGGAGTCGGGGTAGCGGGGGGGAGCCAGATACGCAGTATTTT,CAWSRGSGGEPDTQYF
TRBJ2-5,NA,NA,TRBV15,TGTGCCACCAAGAAAGACGCGGGGATCCAAGAGACCCAGTACTTC,CATKKDAGIQETQYF
TRBJ2-1,NA,TRBD2,TRBV5-6,TGTGCCAGCAGCGAACTAGCGGGGGTGGAAAATGAGCAGTTCTTC,CASSELAGVENEQFF
TRBJ1-6,NA,NA,TRBV27,TGTGCCAGCAGTTTGCGCGGGTCACCCCTCCACTTT,CASSLRGSPLHF
TRBJ1-6,NA,NA,TRBV7-8,TGTGCCAGCAGCTTAGCCCTCCGGACAGTTAATTCACCCCTCCACTTT,CASSLALRTVNSPLHF
TRBJ1-5,once,NA,TRBV19,TGTGCCAGTAGTAGGCGCCTTGGACAGCTCAATCAGCCCCAGCATTTT,CASSRRLGQLNQPQHF
TRBJ2-2,NA,TRBD1,TRBV7-6,TGTGCCAGCAGCTTAAACATACTCGGACAGGGAGCGAACACCGGGGAGCTGTTTTTT,CASSLNILGQGANTGELFF
TRBJ2-1,NA,NA,TRBV19,TGTGCCAGTAGCGTCCCCTATTACAATGAGCAGTTCTTC,CASSVPYYNEQFF
TRBJ2-7,NA,NA,TRBV11-3,TGTGCCAGCAGCCCTAAGGGAGCCATGGAGCAGTACTTC,CASSPKGAMEQYF
TRBJ2-1,many,NA,TRBV19,TGTGCCAGTAGTTTAATGACAGACTACAATGAGCAGTTCTTC,CASSLMTDYNEQFF
TRBJ1-5,NA,NA,TRBV27,TGTGCCAGCAGTTTGGCAGGGGCAGTGGTTCAGCCCCAGCATTTT,CASSLAGAVVQPQHF
TRBJ1-1,NA,NA,TRBV20-1,TGCAGTGCTAGAGTAGTGGGGGGAGCTTTCTTT,CSARVVGGAFF
TRBJ2-6,NA,NA,TRBV27,TGTGCCAGCAGCCGAGTATCTGGGGCCAACGTCCTGACTTTC,CASSRVSGANVLTF
TRBJ2-1,NA,TRBD2,TRBV5-6,TGTGCCAGCAGCTTGGACGGACTAGCGGGGAATGAGCAGTTCTTC,CASSLDGLAGNEQFF
TRBJ2-3,NA,TRBD2,TRBV11-1,TGTGCCAGCAGCTTACCCTGGCGGGGGGCAAATCCACAAACAGATACGCAGTATTTT,CASSLPWRGANPQTDTQYF
TRBJ2-7,NA,TRBD1,TRBV7-2,TGTGCCAGCAGCTTAGGGACAGGAGGTGGGCAGTACTTC,CASSLGTGGGQYF
TRBJ1-1,NA,NA,TRBV27,TGTGCCAGCAGTTTATTCGGAGGGGCTGGCACTGAAGCTTTCTTT,CASSLFGGAGTEAFF
TRBJ2-1,NA,TRBD1,TRBV7-9,TGTGCCAGCAGCTCCTGGACAGGCGACTACAATGAGCAGTTCTTC,CASSSWTGDYNEQFF
TRBJ1-2,once,TRBD1,TRBV5-4,TGTGCCAGCAGCTCGGGAAGGGGGCTAGTCTATGGCTACACCTTC,CASSSGRGLVYGYTF
TRBJ2-7,NA,TRBD1,TRBV7-8,TGTGCCAGCAGGGGACAGGCTACCTACGAGCAGTACTTC,CASRGQATYEQYF
TRBJ1-2,once,NA,TRBV5-1,TGCGCCAGCAGCCCCGGGGGGACAATAACTAACTATGGCTACACCTTC,CASSPGGTITNYGYTF